The next 20 T cell receptor beta chains were all read from a single sample in a study of CD8 T cells in ankylosing spondylitis. TCRdb itself ran the 5' RACE reads through MiXCR, one entry per CDR3 protein. The sample lists approximately 140,000 distinct CDR3 sequences; approximately 48% were seen once. Sequenced material: synovial fluid, either unsorted or a sorted T cell fraction (not recorded which). These TCRs come from a male donor with ankylosing spondylitis.

V and J are TRBV29-1 and TRBJ2-7; TRBD1 is a possible D gene (8 bases). This CDR3 is built from 14 residues. Trimming took off 4 bases at V and 4 bases at J, with 17 bases between the two ends. The germline CDR1 and CDR2 sequences are SQVTM and ANQGSEA. CDR3 in amino acids: CSVAGGQVNYEQYF. As DNA, the CDR3 is TGCAGCGTTGCGGGGGGACAGGTGAATTACGAGCAGTACTTC.

The rearrangement joins TRBV6-2 or TRBV6-3 to TRBJ1-1, with 10 bases that match TRBD1. CDR3 length equals 14 residues. V trimming: 6 bases; J trimming: 5 bases; junction bases outside the gene matches: 6. Germline-derived CDR1 and CDR2 are MNHEY and SVGEGT. The CDR3 loop is CASRATGGWTEAFF. The CDR3 coding sequence is TGTGCCAGCAGAGCGACAGGGGGCTGGACTGAAGCTTTCTTT.

The rearrangement uses TRBV4-2 and TRBJ2-1; D perhaps matches TRBD2 (5 bases). Trimming took 1 base from V and 2 from J, leaving 9 bases between them. Germline CDR1 is LGHNA and CDR2 is YNFKEQ. The length of the CDR3 is 15 residues. CDR3 bases: TGTGCCAGCAGCCAAGTCAGCGGCCCCTACAATGAGCAGTTCTTC. This gives the protein CASSQVSGPYNEQFF.

This clonotype has only a few counts. V usage is TRBV12-3 or TRBV12-4 and J usage is TRBJ2-1; 10 bases agree with TRBD2. The CDR3 has 16 residues. Trimming at V came to 11 bases and at J to 7 bases, leaving 17 bases not matched to a gene. CDR3 nucleotides: TGTGCCTGGAGCAAGCGGGGGGGCCGGGGCGTGAATGAGCAGTTCTTC. Protein: CAWSKRGGRGVNEQFF.

The V gene is TRBV5-1, the J gene TRBJ2-3; D is uncertain. V was shortened by 2 bases and J by 0 bases, with 1 base between the two germline ends. Germline lookup yields CDR1 SGHRS and CDR2 YFSETQ. The CDR3 sequence is 12 residues long. In DNA, the CDR3 is TGCGCCAGCAGCTTCAGCACAGATACGCAGTATTTT. Translated: CASSFSTDTQYF.

The V gene is TRBV7-9, the J gene TRBJ1-1, with D perhaps TRBD1 (6 bases). Trimming removed 5 bases at V and 1 base at J, with 17 bases between. Looked up from germline, CDR1 is SEHNR and CDR2 is FQNEAQ (reference sequence). The CDR3 extends over 16 amino acids. CDR3 DNA: TGTGCCAGCAGCGGAAGAACAGGGTCTTGGAACACTGAAGCTTTCTTT. It codes for CASSGRTGSWNTEAFF.

A few counts support this clonotype. The CDR3 spells CAISERSYNSPLHF. Written as DNA, the CDR3 is TGTGCCATCAGTGAGCGCTCCTATAATTCACCCCTCCACTTT. J is TRBJ1-6 and V is TRBV10-3; D not certain. V lost 2 bases and J lost 0, with 2 bases in between. This CDR3 comprises 14 residues. Germline CDR1 reads ENHRY; CDR2 reads SYGVKD.

The rearrangement uses TRBV20-1 and TRBJ1-5; D uncertain. V lost 5 bases to trimming and J lost 7 bases, with 12 bases between them. From germline, CDR1 is DFQATT and CDR2 SNEGSKA (reference sequence). The CDR3 totals 12 residues. As DNA, the CDR3 is TGCAGTGCTCGCCCATTTAACCAGCCCCAGCATTTT. Protein: CSARPFNQPQHF.

The chain carries TRBV18 and TRBJ2-7, with 8 bases lining up with TRBD1. The junction had 8 bases not matched to a gene; V was cut back by 4 bases and J by 3 bases. Germline CDR1 is KGHSH and CDR2 is LQKENI. The CDR3 is 15 residues long. This chain's CDR3 is CASSHLRTGIYEQYF. The CDR3 DNA is TGTGCCAGCTCACACCTGAGGACAGGGATCTACGAGCAGTACTTC.

The rearrangement joins TRBV20-1 to TRBJ2-7; no reliable D call. The germline gives CDR1 DFQATT, CDR2 SNEGSKA (reference sequence). This CDR3 region has 15 residues. Trimming took off 3 bases at V and 0 bases at J, with 15 bases between the two ends. CDR3 bases: TGCAGTGCTAGCCCGCTTTATGGGCCCTCCTACGAGCAGTACTTC. Translation: CSASPLYGPSYEQYF.

V gene TRBV7-2 combines with J gene TRBJ2-1; D is possibly TRBD2 (6 bases). Trimming pared 0 bases from V and 4 bases from J, leaving 10 bases between. CDR3 length: 15 amino acids. Germline V gene sequence: CDR1 SGHTA, CDR2 FQGNSA. The chain's CDR3 is CASSLAAGLYNEQFF. The CDR3 nucleotides are TGTGCCAGCAGCTTAGCGGCGGGATTGTACAATGAGCAGTTCTTC. Supplemented by reference TRBV7-2 and TRBJ2-1, the full variable domain reads GAGVSQSPSNKVTEKGKDVELRCDPISGHTALYWYRQSLGQGLEFLIYFQGNSAPDKSGLPSDRFSAERTGGSVSTLTIQRTQQEDSAVYLCASSLAAGLYNEQFFGPGTRLTVL.

In its sample, this clonotype was seen a few times. This chain connects TRBV4-1 to TRBJ1-5, with unresolved D. V shed 3 bases and J shed 3 bases, with 9 bases lying between them. The CDR3 is 14 residues long. CDR1 and CDR2 (germline): MGHRA, YSYEKL. The CDR3 DNA reads as TGCGCCAGCAGCCATAATCCCCTCAATCAGCCCCAGCATTTT. Its protein product is CASSHNPLNQPQHF.

This chain links TRBV5-6 with TRBJ1-2; D is unclear. V was cut by 1 base and J by 6 bases, with 7 bases left in between. Germline assignment: CDR1 SGHDT and CDR2 YYEEEE. The CDR3 has 12 amino acids. The CDR3 loop is CASSLLHHGYTF. CDR3 DNA sequence: TGTGCCAGCAGCTTGTTACATCATGGCTACACCTTC.

V gene TRBV19 combines with J gene TRBJ2-2, with D possibly matching TRBD1 (6 bases). Trimming left V 5 bases short and J 3 bases short, with 16 bases between. CDR1 and CDR2 from the germline V gene are LNHDA and SQIVND (reference sequence). CDR3 length equals 16 residues. The CDR3 bases are TGTGCCAGTAGTCCTCTCACAGGGTGGGACACCGGGGAGCTGTTTTTT. It encodes CASSPLTGWDTGELFF.

This clonotype has only a few counts. This rearrangement joins TRBV5-1 to TRBJ2-3; TRBD2 aligns across 10 bases. Germline loops: CDR1 SGHRS, CDR2 YFSETQ. This CDR3 spans 17 amino acids. After removal of 4 bases from V and 4 bases from J, the junction contained 12 bases not matched to a gene. CDR3: CASSRVLAGEIADTQYF. The CDR3 DNA is TGCGCCAGCAGCCGCGTTCTAGCGGGAGAGATAGCAGATACGCAGTATTTT.

This clonotype appeared many times. The genes are TRBV28 and TRBJ1-4, with 11 bases lining up with TRBD1. The trim removed 7 bases at V and 3 bases at J, leaving 13 bases unmatched. Germline V CDR1 and CDR2: MDHEN, SYDVKM. The CDR3 is made up of 18 amino acids. This chain's CDR3 is CASTGVGTGGRANEKLFF. CDR3 nucleotide sequence: TGTGCCAGCACCGGGGTCGGGACAGGGGGGAGGGCTAATGAAAAACTGTTTTTT.

For this clonotype: The CDR3 end shows no conserved phenylalanine or tryptophan, and so a read error is likely. The chain links TRBV7-9 to TRBJ1-6, with D perhaps TRBD1 (5 bases). V was shortened by 1 base and J by 7 bases, with 11 bases between the two germline ends. This CDR3 has 15 amino acids. Germline CDR1 and CDR2: SEHNR and FQNEAQ (reference sequence). This CDR3 reads CASSLGWGPNSPLHL. CDR3 DNA sequence: TGTGCCAGCAGCTTAGGGTGGGGCCCGAATTCACCCCTCCACCTT.

This clonotype was picked up a small number of times. CDR3 DNA: TGTGCCACCCGGGACAAGACCTACGAGCAGTACTTC. Its protein is CATRDKTYEQYF. V is TRBV10-3 and J is TRBJ2-7; possible D gene TRBD1, 6 bases. Germline-derived CDR1 and CDR2 are ENHRY and SYGVKD. The CDR3 is made up of 12 amino acids. The V gene lost 10 bases and the J gene lost 2 bases, with 12 bases spanning the gap.

This clonotype appeared a few times. The gene calls are TRBV27 and TRBJ2-3; D call uncertain. This CDR3 region has 15 residues. V lost 5 bases, J lost 6 bases, and 18 bases lay in between. In germline, CDR1 is MNHEY, CDR2 SMNVEV (reference sequence). The CDR3 is CASSATVVGLDTQYF. The CDR3 region has the DNA TGTGCCAGCAGTGCGACCGTCGTAGGGTTGGATACGCAGTATTTT.

V and J are TRBV7-6 and TRBJ2-7; TRBD1 matches at 7 bases. The germline CDR1 and CDR2 sequences are SGHVS and FNYEAQ. This CDR3 region has 15 residues. V dropped 5 bases and J dropped 6; count of bases not matched to a gene: 13. The CDR3 bases are TGTGCCAGCAGCCGTACTAGGGGGCGGAGGCGCGAGCAGTACTTC. This translates into CASSRTRGRRREQYF.